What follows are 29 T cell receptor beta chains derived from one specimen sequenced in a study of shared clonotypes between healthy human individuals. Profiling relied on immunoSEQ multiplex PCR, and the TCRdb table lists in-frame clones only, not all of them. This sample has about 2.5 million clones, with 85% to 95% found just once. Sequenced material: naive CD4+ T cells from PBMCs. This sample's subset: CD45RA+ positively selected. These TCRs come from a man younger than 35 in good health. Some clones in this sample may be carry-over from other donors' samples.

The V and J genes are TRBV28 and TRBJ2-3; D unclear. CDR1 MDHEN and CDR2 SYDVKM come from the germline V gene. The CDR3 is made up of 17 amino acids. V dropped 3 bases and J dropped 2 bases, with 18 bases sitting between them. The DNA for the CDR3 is TGTGCCAGCAGTTTGGGTTTTGGCAGTGACCACACAGATACGCAGTATTTT. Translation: CASSLGFGSDHTDTQYF.

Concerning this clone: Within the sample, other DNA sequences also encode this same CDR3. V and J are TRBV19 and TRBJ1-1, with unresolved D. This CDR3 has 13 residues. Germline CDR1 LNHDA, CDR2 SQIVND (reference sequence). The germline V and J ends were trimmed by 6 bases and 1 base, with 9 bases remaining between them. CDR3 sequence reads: CASSRSGNTEAFF. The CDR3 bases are TGTGCCAGTAGCCGCTCCGGGAACACTGAAGCTTTCTTT.

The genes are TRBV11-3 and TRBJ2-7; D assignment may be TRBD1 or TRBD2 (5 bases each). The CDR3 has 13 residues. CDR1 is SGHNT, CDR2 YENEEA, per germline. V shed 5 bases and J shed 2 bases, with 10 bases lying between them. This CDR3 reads CASSQGVAYEQYF. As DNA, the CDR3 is TGTGCCAGCAGCCAGGGAGTCGCCTACGAGCAGTACTTC.

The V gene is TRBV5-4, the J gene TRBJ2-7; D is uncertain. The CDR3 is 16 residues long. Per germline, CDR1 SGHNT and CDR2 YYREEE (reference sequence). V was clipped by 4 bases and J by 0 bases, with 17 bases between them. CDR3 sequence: CASSLASVRSSYEQYF. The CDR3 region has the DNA TGTGCCAGCAGCCTGGCTAGTGTGCGGAGCTCCTACGAGCAGTACTTC.

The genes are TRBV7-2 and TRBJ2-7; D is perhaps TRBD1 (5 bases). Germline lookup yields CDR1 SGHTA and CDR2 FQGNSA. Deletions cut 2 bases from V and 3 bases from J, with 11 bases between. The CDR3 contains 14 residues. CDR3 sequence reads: CASSLRRTSYEQYF. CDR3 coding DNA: TGTGCCAGCAGCTTACGCAGGACAAGCTACGAGCAGTACTTC.

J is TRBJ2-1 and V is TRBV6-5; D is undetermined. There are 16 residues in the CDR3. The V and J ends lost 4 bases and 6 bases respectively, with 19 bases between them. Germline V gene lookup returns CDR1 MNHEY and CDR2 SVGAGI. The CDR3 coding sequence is TGTGCCAGCAGTTCCTACTCTCGTCGGGCTTTCAATGAGCAGTTCTTC. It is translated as CASSSYSRRAFNEQFF.

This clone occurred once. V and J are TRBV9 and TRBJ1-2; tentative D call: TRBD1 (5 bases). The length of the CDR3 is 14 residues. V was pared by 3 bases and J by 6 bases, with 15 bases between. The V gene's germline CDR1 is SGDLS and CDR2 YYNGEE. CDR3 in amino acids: CASSGDFARNGYTF. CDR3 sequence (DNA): TGTGCCAGCAGCGGGGACTTCGCTAGGAATGGCTACACCTTC.

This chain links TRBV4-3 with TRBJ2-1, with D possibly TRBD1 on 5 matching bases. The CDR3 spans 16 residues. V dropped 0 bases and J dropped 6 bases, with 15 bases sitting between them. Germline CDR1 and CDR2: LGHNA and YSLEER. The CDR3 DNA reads TGCGCCAGCAGCCAAGATAACAGGCTCTCTGCCAATGAGCAGTTCTTC. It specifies CASSQDNRLSANEQFF.

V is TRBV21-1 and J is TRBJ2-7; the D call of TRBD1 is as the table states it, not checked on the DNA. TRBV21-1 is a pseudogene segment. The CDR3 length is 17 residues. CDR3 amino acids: CASSPRSRGLSSYEQYF. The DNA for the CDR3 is TGTGCCAGCAGCCCCCGTAGTAGGGGGCTGAGCTCCTACGAGCAGTACTTC.

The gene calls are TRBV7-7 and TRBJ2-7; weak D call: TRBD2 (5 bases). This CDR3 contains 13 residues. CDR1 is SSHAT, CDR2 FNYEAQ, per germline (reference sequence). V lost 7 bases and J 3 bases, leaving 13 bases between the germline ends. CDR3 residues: CASTQEGDYEQYF. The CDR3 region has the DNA TGTGCCAGCACCCAAGAGGGTGACTACGAGCAGTACTTC.

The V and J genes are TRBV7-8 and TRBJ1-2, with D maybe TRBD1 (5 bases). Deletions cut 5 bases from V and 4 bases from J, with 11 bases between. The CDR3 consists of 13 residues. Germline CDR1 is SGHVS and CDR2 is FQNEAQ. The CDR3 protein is CASSQTGGYGYTF. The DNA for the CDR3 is TGTGCCAGCAGCCAGACCGGGGGCTATGGCTACACCTTC.

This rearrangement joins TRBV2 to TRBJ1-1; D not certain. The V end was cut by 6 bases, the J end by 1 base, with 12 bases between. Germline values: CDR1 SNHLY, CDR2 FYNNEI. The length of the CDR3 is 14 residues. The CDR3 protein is CASRTRSGNTEAFF. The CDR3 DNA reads TGTGCCAGCAGGACCCGGTCCGGGAACACTGAAGCTTTCTTT.

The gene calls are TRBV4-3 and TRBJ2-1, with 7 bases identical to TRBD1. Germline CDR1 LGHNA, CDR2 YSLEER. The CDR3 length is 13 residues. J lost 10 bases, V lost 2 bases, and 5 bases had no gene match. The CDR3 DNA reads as TGCGCCAGCAGCCAACTCAGGGGGACCGAGCAGTTCTTC. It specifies CASSQLRGTEQFF.

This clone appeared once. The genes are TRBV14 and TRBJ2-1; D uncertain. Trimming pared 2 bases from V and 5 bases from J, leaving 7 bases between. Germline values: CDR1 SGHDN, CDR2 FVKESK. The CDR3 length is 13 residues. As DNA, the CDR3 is TGTGCCAGCAGCCAACAACTAAACAATGAGCAGTTCTTC. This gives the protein CASSQQLNNEQFF.

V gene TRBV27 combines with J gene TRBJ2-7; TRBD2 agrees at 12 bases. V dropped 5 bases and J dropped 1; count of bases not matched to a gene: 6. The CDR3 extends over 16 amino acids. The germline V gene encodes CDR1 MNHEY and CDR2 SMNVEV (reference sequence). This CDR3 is CASSQGLAGRSYEQYF. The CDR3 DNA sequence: TGTGCCAGCAGTCAGGGACTAGCGGGTCGATCCTACGAGCAGTACTTC.

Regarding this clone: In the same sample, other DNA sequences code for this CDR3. For the CDR3, the DNA is TGTGCCAGCAGCGTTGGGGGTGGCGATGAAAAACTGTTTTTT. Protein: CASSVGGGDEKLFF. The gene calls are TRBV9 and TRBJ1-4; TRBD1 is a possible D gene (5 bases). Deletions cut 2 bases from V and 6 bases from J, with 11 bases between. There are 14 residues in the CDR3. Germline CDR1 reads SGDLS; CDR2 reads YYNGEE.

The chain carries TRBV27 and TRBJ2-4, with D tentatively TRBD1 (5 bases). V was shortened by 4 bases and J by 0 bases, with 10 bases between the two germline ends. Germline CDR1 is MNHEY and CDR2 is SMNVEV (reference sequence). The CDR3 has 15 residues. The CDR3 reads CASSSGHIAKNIQYF. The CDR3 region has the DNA TGTGCCAGCAGTTCCGGACATATAGCCAAAAACATTCAGTACTTC.

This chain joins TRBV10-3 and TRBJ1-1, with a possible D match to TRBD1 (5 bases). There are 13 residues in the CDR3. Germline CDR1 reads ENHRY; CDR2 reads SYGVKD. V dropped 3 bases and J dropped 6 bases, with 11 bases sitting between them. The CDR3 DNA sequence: TGTGCCATCAGTGACAGGGTCTACGCTGAAGCTTTCTTT. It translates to CAISDRVYAEAFF.

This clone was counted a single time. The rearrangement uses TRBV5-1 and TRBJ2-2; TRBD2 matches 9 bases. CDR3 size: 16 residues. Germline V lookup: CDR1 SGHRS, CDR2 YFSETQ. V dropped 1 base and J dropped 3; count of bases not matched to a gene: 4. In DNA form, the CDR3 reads TGCGCCAGCAGCTTGATAGCTAGCGGGGACACCGGGGAGCTGTTTTTT. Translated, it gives CASSLIASGDTGELFF.

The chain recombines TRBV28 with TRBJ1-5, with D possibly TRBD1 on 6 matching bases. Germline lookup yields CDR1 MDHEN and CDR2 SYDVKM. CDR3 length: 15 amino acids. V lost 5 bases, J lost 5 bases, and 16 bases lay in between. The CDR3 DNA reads TGTGCCAGCAGTCCCTTCAGGGGCGGCGATCAGCCCCAGCATTTT. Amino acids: CASSPFRGGDQPQHF.

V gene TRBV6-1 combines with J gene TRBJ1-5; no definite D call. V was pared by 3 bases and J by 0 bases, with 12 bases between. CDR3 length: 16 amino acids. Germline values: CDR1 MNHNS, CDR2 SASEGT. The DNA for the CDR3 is TGTGCCAGCAGTGACCTGCCAGGTTATAGCAATCAGCCCCAGCATTTT. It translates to CASSDLPGYSNQPQHF.

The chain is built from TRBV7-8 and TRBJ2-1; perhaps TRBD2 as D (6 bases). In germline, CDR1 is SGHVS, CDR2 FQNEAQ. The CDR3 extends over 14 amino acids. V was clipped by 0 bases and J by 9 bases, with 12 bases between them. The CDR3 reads CASSLAETSSEQFF. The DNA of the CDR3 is TGTGCCAGCAGCTTAGCCGAAACTAGCAGTGAGCAGTTCTTC.

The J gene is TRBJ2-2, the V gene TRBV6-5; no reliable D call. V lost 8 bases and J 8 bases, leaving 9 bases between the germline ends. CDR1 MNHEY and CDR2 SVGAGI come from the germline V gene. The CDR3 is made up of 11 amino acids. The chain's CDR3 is CASERAGELFF. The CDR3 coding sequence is TGTGCCAGCGAACGGGCAGGGGAGCTGTTTTTT.

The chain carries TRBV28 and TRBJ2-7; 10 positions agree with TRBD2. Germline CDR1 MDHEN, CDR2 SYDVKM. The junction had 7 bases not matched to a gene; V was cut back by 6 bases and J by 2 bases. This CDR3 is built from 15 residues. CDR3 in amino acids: CASSKRTSGTYEQYF. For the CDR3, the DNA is TGTGCCAGCAGCAAACGGACTAGCGGCACCTACGAGCAGTACTTC.

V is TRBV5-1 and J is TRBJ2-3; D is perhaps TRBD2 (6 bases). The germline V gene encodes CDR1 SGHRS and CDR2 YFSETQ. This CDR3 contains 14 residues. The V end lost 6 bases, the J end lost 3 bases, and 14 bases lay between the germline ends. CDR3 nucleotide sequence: TGCGCCAGCACGGAGGGAGTGAGTACAGATACGCAGTATTTT. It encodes CASTEGVSTDTQYF.

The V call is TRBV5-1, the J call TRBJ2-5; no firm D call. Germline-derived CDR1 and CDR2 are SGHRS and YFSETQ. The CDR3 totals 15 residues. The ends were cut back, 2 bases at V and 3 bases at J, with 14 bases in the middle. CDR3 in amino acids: CASSFLGRAEETQYF. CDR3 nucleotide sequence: TGCGCCAGCAGCTTCCTCGGTCGGGCAGAAGAGACCCAGTACTTC.

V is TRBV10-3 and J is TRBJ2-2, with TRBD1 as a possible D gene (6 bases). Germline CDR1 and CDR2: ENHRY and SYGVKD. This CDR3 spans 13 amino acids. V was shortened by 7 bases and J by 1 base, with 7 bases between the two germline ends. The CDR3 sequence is CAITDRNTGELFF. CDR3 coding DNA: TGTGCCATCACGGACAGGAACACCGGGGAGCTGTTTTTT.

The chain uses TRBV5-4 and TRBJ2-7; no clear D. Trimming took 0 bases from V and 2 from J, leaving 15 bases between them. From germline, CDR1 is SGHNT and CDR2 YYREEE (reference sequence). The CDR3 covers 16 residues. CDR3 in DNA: TGTGCCAGCAGCTTGGGAGTCACCGGGTTCACCTACGAGCAGTACTTC. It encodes CASSLGVTGFTYEQYF.

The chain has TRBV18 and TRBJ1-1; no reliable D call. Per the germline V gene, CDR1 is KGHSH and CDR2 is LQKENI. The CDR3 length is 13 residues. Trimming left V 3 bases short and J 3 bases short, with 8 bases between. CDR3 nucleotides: TGTGCCAGCTCACCTATTGTCGACACTGAAGCTTTCTTT. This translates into CASSPIVDTEAFF.